A selection of T cell receptor beta chains follows, all from one sample in a study of CD8+ T cells in alopecia areata. Assay used: immunoSEQ multiplex PCR; TCRdb lists only in-frame clones, some missing. The profile shows about 110,000 clones, roughly 55% of them singletons. Sequenced material: NKG2D-low CD8+ T cells sorted from blood. The receptors originated from a human donor with alopecia areata. Both conserved end residues are part of each CDR3. A D gene is named only where the DNA matches it firmly. Only part of the rows carry a size: once, few, many, or a class if the clone is expanded.

CDR3 length: 14
V gene: TRBV27
D gene: -
clone size: -
J gene: TRBJ2-7
CDR3 DNA: TGTGCCAGCAGTTTAGGAGCAGGCGGAAGGGAGCAGTACTTC
CDR3 protein: CASSLGAGGREQYF

CDR3 length: 12
V gene: TRBV7-3
D gene: -
clone size: -
J gene: TRBJ1-1
CDR3 DNA: TGTGCCAGCAGCTTATCGGCCGTTGAAGCTTTCTTT
CDR3 protein: CASSLSAVEAFF

CDR3 length: 15
V gene: TRBV30
D gene: -
clone size: few
J gene: TRBJ2-1
CDR3 DNA: TGTGCCTCAAAAGGGGCAGGGAGCTCCTACAATGAGCAGTTCTTC
CDR3 protein: CASKGAGSSYNEQFF

CDR3 length: 13
V gene: TRBV9
D gene: -
clone size: -
J gene: TRBJ2-3
CDR3 DNA: TGTGCCAGCACGCCCCCGGGGACAGATACGCAGTATTTT
CDR3 protein: CASTPPGTDTQYF

CDR3 length: 16
V gene: TRBV5-1
D gene: TRBD1
clone size: -
J gene: TRBJ2-3
CDR3 DNA: TGCGCCAGCAGCCTCCACAGGGGTTGGAGTGTAGATACGCAGTATTTT
CDR3 protein: CASSLHRGWSVDTQYF

CDR3 length: 15
V gene: TRBV28
D gene: -
clone size: -
J gene: TRBJ1-5
CDR3 DNA: TGTGCCAGCAGTTTAGAACAGGACCGAGTACAGCCCCAGCATTTT
CDR3 protein: CASSLEQDRVQPQHF

CDR3 length: 11
V gene: TRBV6-1
D gene: -
clone size: -
J gene: TRBJ2-7
CDR3 DNA: TGTGCCAGCGGCCGTTCCTACGAGCAGTACTTC
CDR3 protein: CASGRSYEQYF

CDR3 length: 13
V gene: TRBV11-2
D gene: -
clone size: -
J gene: TRBJ2-7
CDR3 DNA: TGTGCCAGCAGCTTAGATGGGGAGGACGAGCAGTACTTC
CDR3 protein: CASSLDGEDEQYF

CDR3 length: 14
V gene: TRBV7-9
D gene: -
clone size: -
J gene: TRBJ2-7
CDR3 DNA: TGTGCCAGCAGCTACCGGGACATTCCCTACGAGCAGTACTTC
CDR3 protein: CASSYRDIPYEQYF

CDR3 length: 12
V gene: TRBV7-9
D gene: -
clone size: few
J gene: TRBJ2-2
CDR3 DNA: TGTGCCAGCAGCTTGGTCTCCGGGGAGCTGTTTTTT
CDR3 protein: CASSLVSGELFF

CDR3 length: 16
V gene: TRBV27
D gene: TRBD1
clone size: -
J gene: TRBJ2-7
CDR3 DNA: TGTGCCAGCAGTCCGAATACCCCGGACAGGGGAAACGAGCAGTACTTC
CDR3 protein: CASSPNTPDRGNEQYF

CDR3 length: 17
V gene: TRBV5-1
D gene: -
clone size: -
J gene: TRBJ1-1
CDR3 DNA: TGCGCCAGCAGCTTGGCCGGTATTGGGAGGCAGGACACTGAAGCTTTCTTT
CDR3 protein: CASSLAGIGRQDTEAFF

CDR3 length: 15
V gene: TRBV4-1
D gene: TRBD2
clone size: -
J gene: TRBJ2-1
CDR3 DNA: TGCGCCAGCAGCCGGACTAGCGGAACCTACAATGAGCAGTTCTTC
CDR3 protein: CASSRTSGTYNEQFF